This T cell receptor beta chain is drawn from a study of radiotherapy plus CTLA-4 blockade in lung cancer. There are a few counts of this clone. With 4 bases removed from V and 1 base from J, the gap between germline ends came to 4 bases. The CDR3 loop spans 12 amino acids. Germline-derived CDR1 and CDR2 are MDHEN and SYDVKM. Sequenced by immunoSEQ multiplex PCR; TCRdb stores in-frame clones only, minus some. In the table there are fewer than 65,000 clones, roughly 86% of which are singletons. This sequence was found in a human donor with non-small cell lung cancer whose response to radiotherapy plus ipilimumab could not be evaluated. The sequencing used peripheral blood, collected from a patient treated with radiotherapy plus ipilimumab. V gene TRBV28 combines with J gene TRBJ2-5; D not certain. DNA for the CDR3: TGTGCCAGCAGTTGGGCCCAAGAGACCCAGTACTTC. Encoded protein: CASSWAQETQYF.